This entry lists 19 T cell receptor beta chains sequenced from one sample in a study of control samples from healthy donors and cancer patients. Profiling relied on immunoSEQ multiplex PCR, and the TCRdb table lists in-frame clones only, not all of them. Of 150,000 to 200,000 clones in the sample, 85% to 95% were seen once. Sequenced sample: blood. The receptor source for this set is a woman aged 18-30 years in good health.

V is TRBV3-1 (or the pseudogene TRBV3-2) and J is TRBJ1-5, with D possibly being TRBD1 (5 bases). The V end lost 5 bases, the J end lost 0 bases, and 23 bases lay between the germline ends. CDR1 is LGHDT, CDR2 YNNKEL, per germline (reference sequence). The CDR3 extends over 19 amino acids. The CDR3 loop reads CASSERTVTAVVSNQPQHF. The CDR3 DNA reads TGTGCCAGCAGCGAAAGAACCGTGACAGCCGTCGTTAGCAATCAGCCCCAGCATTTT.

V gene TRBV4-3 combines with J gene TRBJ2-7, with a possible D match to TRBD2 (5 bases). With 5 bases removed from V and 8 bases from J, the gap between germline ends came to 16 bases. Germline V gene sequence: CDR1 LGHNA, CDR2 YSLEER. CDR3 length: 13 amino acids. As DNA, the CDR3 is TGCGCCAGCAGCAACCTGCGAGGGAACCAGCAGTACTTC. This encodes CASSNLRGNQQYF.

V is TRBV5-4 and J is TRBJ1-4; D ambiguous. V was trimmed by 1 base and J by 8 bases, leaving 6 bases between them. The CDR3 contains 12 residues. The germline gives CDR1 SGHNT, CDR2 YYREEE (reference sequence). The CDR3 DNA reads TGTGCCAGCAGCTTGCGGGGAGAAAAACTGTTTTTT. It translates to CASSLRGEKLFF.

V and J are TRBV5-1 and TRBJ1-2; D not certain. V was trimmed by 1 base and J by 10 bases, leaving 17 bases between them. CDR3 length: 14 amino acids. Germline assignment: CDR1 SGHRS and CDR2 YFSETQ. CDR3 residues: CASSLITGSMDYTF. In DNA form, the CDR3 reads TGCGCCAGCAGCTTGATCACGGGGAGTATGGACTACACCTTC.

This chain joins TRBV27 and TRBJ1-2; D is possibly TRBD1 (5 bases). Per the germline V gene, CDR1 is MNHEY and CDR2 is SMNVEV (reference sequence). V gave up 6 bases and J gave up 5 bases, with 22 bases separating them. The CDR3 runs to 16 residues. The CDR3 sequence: CASRPYGGGKEYGYTF. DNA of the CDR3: TGTGCCAGCAGGCCTTACGGGGGGGGGAAGGAGTATGGCTACACCTTC.

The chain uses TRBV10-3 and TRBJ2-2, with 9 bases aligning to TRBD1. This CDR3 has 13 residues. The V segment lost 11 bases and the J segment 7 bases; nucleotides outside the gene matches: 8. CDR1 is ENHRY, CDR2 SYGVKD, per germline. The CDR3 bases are TGTGCCGGAGCCGGGACAGGGAACGGGGAGCTGTTTTTT. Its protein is CAGAGTGNGELFF.

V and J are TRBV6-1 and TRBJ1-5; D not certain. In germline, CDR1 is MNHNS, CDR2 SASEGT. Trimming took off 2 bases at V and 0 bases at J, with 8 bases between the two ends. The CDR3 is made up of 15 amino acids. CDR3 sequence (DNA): TGTGCCAGCAGTGAAAAGTACTTTAGCAATCAGCCCCAGCATTTT. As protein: CASSEKYFSNQPQHF.

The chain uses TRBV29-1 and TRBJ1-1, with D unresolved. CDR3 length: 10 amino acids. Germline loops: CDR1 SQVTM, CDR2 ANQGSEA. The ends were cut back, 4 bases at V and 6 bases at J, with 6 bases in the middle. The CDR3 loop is CSVVDPEAFF. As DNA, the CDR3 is TGCAGCGTTGTGGACCCTGAAGCTTTCTTT.

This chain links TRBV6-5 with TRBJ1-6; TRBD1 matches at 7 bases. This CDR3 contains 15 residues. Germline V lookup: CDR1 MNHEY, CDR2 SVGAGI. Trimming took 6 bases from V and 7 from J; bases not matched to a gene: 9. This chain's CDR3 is CASRPPGQTNSPLHF. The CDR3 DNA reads TGTGCCAGCAGGCCTCCGGGACAGACAAATTCACCCCTCCACTTT.

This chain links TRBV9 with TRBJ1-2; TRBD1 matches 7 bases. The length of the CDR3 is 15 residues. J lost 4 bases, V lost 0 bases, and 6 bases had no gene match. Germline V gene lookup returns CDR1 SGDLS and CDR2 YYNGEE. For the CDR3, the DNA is TGTGCCAGCAGCGTAGCTGAGGGGGCCGTCTATGGCTACACCTTC. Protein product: CASSVAEGAVYGYTF.

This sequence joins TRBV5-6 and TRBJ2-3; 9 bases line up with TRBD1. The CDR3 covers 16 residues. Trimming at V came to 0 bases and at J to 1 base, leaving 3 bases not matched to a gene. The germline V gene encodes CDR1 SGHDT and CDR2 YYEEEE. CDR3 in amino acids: CASSLDRGLGTDTQYF. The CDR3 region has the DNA TGTGCCAGCAGCTTGGACAGGGGGCTTGGCACAGATACGCAGTATTTT.

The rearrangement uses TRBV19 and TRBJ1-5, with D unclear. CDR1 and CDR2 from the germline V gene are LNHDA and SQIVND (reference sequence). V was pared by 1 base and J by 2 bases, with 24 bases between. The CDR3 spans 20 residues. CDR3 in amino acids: CASSIGFPPGFGGGNQPQHF. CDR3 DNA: TGTGCCAGTAGTATAGGATTCCCCCCCGGCTTCGGAGGAGGCAATCAGCCCCAGCATTTT.

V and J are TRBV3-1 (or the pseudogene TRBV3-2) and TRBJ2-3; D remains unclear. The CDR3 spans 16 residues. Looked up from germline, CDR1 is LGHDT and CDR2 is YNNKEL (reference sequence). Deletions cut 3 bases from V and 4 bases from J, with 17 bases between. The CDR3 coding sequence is TGTGCCAGCAGCCAGGGTGTGAACTCTGGGGCAGATACGCAGTATTTT. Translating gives CASSQGVNSGADTQYF.

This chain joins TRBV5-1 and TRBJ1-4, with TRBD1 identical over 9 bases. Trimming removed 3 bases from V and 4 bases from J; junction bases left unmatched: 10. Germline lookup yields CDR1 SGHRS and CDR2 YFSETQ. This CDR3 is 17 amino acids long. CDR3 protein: CASSSRPGTGFNEKLFF. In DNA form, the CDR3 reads TGCGCCAGCAGCTCCAGACCCGGGACAGGGTTTAATGAAAAACTGTTTTTT.

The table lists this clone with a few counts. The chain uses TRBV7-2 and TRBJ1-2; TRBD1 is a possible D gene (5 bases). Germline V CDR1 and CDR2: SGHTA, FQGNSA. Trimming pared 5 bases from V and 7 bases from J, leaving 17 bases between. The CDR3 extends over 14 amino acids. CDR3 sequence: CASSLQPTGAGYTF. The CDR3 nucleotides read TGTGCCAGCAGCCTTCAGCCTACCGGGGCTGGCTACACCTTC.

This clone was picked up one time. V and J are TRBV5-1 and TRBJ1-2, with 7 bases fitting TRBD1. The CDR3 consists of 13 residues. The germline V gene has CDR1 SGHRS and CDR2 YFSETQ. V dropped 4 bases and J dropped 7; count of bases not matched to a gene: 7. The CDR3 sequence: CASSPGQASGYTF. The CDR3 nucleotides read TGCGCCAGCAGCCCTGGACAGGCCAGTGGCTACACCTTC.

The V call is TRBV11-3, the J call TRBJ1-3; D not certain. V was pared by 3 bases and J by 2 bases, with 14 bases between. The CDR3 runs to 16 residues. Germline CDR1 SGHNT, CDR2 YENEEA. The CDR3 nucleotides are TGTGCCAGCAGCTTTATGGCCAGCCCCCCTGGAAACACCATATATTTT. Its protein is CASSFMASPPGNTIYF.

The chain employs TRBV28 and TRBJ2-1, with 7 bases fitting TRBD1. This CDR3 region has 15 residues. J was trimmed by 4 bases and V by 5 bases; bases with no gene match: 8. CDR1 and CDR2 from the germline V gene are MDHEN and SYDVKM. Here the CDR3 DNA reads TGTGCCAGCAGTCTCGACAGGGATAGGTACAATGAGCAGTTCTTC. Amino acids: CASSLDRDRYNEQFF.

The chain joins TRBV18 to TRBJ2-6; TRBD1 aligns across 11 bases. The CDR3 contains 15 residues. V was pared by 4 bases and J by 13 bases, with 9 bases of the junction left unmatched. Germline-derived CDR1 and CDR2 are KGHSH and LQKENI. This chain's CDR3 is CASSLISGTGGVLTF. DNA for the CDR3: TGTGCCAGCTCACTAATATCCGGGACAGGGGGGGTCCTGACTTTC.